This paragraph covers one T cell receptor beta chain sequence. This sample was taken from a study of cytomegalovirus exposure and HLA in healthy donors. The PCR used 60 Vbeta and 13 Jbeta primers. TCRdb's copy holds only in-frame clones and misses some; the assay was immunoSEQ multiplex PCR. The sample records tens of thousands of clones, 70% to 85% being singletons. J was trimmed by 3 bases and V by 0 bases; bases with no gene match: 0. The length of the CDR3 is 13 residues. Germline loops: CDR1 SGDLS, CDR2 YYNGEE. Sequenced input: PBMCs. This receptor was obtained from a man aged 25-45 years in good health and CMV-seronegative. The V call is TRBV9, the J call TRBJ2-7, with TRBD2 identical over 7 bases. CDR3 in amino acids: CASSVGEGYEQYF. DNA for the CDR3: TGTGCCAGCAGCGTAGGGGAGGGCTACGAGCAGTACTTC.